One sample yielded the 8 T cell receptor beta chains listed below, sequenced in a study of blood T cell repertoires in COVID-19. Profiled with immunoSEQ multiplex PCR; TCRdb holds only in-frame clones, not every one. Here the sample spans 100,000 to 150,000 clones, around 86% being singletons. Sequencing was done on a sample of peripheral blood. These receptors originate from a man aged 55 to 69 with acute or convalescent COVID-19.

The J gene is TRBJ1-2, the V gene TRBV27; possibly TRBD1 for D (5 bases). This CDR3 spans 13 amino acids. The ends were cut back, 5 bases at V and 4 bases at J, with 11 bases in the middle. Germline loops: CDR1 MNHEY, CDR2 SMNVEV (reference sequence). CDR3 sequence reads: CASSQRGIYGYTF. The DNA for the CDR3 is TGTGCCAGCAGTCAACGGGGGATCTATGGCTACACCTTC.

The chain recombines TRBV3-1 (or the pseudogene TRBV3-2) with TRBJ2-5; the D is unclear. V shed 1 base and J shed 0 bases, with 9 bases lying between them. CDR1 and CDR2 (germline): LGHDT, YNNKEL (reference sequence). The CDR3 contains 15 residues. CDR3 in amino acids: CASSQGRQHQETQYF. DNA of the CDR3: TGTGCCAGCAGCCAAGGGCGGCAGCACCAAGAGACCCAGTACTTC.

The chain is built from TRBV7-9 and TRBJ1-2, with no clear D. The CDR3 sequence is 14 residues long. Trimming left V 5 bases short and J 3 bases short, with 13 bases between. Germline assignment: CDR1 SEHNR and CDR2 FQNEAQ (reference sequence). The CDR3 spells CASSHGREDYGYTF. In DNA form, the CDR3 reads TGTGCCAGCAGCCACGGTCGGGAGGACTATGGCTACACCTTC.

This clone was seen a single time. V usage is TRBV2 and J usage is TRBJ1-1; a possible D gene is TRBD1 (5 bases). Trimming left V 4 bases short and J 5 bases short, with 14 bases between. The CDR3 totals 14 residues. The germline CDR1 and CDR2 sequences are SNHLY and FYNNEI. CDR3 amino acids: CASSGGRASTEAFF. The DNA of the CDR3 is TGTGCCAGCAGTGGGGGGAGGGCGAGTACTGAAGCTTTCTTT.

V is TRBV18 and J is TRBJ1-2, with D possibly TRBD1 on 5 matching bases. The V end was cut by 3 bases, the J end by 0 bases, with 8 bases between. The CDR3 totals 14 residues. Germline CDR1 and CDR2: KGHSH and LQKENI. The CDR3 reads CASSPDNSNYGYTF. CDR3 DNA: TGTGCCAGCTCACCGGACAACTCTAACTATGGCTACACCTTC.

This sequence joins TRBV10-3 and TRBJ2-5, with 9 positions matching TRBD2. Germline CDR1 ENHRY, CDR2 SYGVKD. The CDR3 length is 16 residues. V was clipped by 2 bases and J by 7 bases; unmatched bases: 11. This CDR3 reads CAISEGGPSGKVTQYF. The DNA of the CDR3 is TGTGCCATCAGTGAGGGAGGTCCTAGCGGGAAGGTGACCCAGTACTTC.

The chain joins TRBV5-6 to TRBJ1-2; 8 bases agree with TRBD1. The V and J ends lost 0 bases and 7 bases, in that order; junction bases with no gene match: 5. The V gene's germline CDR1 is SGHDT and CDR2 YYEEEE. The CDR3 covers 14 residues. The CDR3 DNA follows: TGTGCCAGCAGCTTGGGGACAGGGAAGGGTGGCTACACCTTC. Protein: CASSLGTGKGGYTF.

V usage is TRBV6-5 and J usage is TRBJ2-2; D is possibly TRBD2 (6 bases). Germline lookup yields CDR1 MNHEY and CDR2 SVGAGI. This CDR3 is 14 amino acids long. Trimming shortened V by 5 bases and J by 5 bases, and 12 bases separated the two germline ends. CDR3 protein: CASSRLGITGELFF. CDR3 DNA sequence: TGTGCCAGCAGTCGACTAGGAATAACCGGGGAGCTGTTTTTT.